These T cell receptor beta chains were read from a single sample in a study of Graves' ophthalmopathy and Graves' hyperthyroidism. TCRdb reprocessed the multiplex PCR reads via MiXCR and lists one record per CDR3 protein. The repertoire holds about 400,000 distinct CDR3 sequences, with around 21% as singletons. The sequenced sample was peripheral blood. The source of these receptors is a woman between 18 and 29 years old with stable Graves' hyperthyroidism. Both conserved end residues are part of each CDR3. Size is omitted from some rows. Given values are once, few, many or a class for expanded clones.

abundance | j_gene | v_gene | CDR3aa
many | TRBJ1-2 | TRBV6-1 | CATIQDENYGYTF
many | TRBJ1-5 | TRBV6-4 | CASSPDSPPPFFNQPQHF
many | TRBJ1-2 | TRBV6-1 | CASSEVLRYGYTF
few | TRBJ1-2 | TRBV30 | CAWSRQGGGYTF
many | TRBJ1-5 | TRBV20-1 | CSARDRDHQPQHF
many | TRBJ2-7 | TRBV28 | CASRERGYEQYF
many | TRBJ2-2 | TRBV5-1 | CASSRETGELFF
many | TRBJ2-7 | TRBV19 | CASSPGTSGRAREQYF
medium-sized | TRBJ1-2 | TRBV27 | CASSPQRFNYGYTF
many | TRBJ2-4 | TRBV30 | CAWTSGTGENIQYF
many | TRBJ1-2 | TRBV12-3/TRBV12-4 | CASSLTNYGYTF
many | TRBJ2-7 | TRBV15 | CATTSSGNYEQYF
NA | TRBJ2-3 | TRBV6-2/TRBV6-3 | CASSVTSYMTDTQYF
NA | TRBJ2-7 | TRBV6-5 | CASSYTQAYEQYF
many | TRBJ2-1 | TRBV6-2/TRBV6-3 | CASTWTSGNEQFF
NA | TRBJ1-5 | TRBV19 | CASRKDSGNQPQHF
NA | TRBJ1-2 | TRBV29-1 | CSEGQGSGYTF
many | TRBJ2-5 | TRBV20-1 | CSASGGTGEETQYF
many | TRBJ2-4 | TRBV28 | CAIQTSGEALAKNIQYF
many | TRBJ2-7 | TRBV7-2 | CASSSTGLASYEQYF
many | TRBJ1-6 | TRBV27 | CASSLAGGYSPLHF
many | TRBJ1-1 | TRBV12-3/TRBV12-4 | CASSKPGVTEAFF
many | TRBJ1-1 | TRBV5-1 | CASSWAQGDPEDTEAFF
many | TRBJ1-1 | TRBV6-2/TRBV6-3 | CASMSWQTNTEAFF
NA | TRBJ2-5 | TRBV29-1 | CSVSGVGTQYF
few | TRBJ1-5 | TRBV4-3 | CASSQNLGGAGQPQHF
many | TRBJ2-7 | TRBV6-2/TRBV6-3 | CASSYSMTDSYEQYF
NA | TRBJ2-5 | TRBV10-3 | CAISETSQETQYF
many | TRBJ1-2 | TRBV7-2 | CASSTYRGEGYGYTF
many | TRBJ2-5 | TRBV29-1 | CSVGPGADQETQYF
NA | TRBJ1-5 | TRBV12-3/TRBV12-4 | CASRQDRDLNQPQHF
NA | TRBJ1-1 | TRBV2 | CASNRQGAEDTEAFF
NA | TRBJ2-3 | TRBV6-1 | CASSIRDTDTQYF
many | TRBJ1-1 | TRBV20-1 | CSADREMNTEAFF
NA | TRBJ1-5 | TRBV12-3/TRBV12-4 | CSSSFSSNQPQHF
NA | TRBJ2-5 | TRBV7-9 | CASSGGPERETQYF